Listed below are T cell receptor beta chains from one sample, sequenced in a study of cytomegalovirus exposure and HLA in healthy donors. Sequencing used immunoSEQ multiplex PCR; TCRdb keeps in-frame clones, though not all of them. The sample includes nearly 200,000 clones, roughly 76% seen only once; the top ten take 2% to 2.5%. Material: PBMCs. All receptors come from a woman in her 30s in good health and CMV-seropositive. The CDR3 runs from the conserved cysteine through the conserved F or W. Fields, in order: CDR3 DNA, CDR3 protein, clone size, V gene, J gene, D gene. D genes are given only for firm matches. Not all rows give a size; the values are once, few, many and, for expanded clones, a class.

cdr3_nt: TGCAGCGGCGGCCGGGACAGGTACAATGAGCAGTTCTTC; cdr3_aa: CSGGRDRYNEQFF; clone_size: .; v_call: TRBV29-1; j_call: TRBJ2-1; d_call: TRBD1
cdr3_nt: TGTGCCAGCAGCGGCCGGAGGGGGCAGGGAATTTATGGCTACACCTTC; cdr3_aa: CASSGRRGQGIYGYTF; clone_size: .; v_call: TRBV9; j_call: TRBJ1-2; d_call: TRBD1
cdr3_nt: TGTGCCAGCAGTTTATATAAGGGGACAGGGATCACCCAAGAGACCCAGTACTTC; cdr3_aa: CASSLYKGTGITQETQYF; clone_size: .; v_call: TRBV28; j_call: TRBJ2-5; d_call: TRBD1
cdr3_nt: TGTGCCAGCAGGGAGCGGGGGGGCTGGGAGACCCAGTACTTC; cdr3_aa: CASRERGGWETQYF; clone_size: .; v_call: TRBV6-5; j_call: TRBJ2-5; d_call: TRBD2
cdr3_nt: TGTGCCAGCAGTCGGGACAGATTAACCAGCTATGGCTACACCTTC; cdr3_aa: CASSRDRLTSYGYTF; clone_size: .; v_call: TRBV28; j_call: TRBJ1-2; d_call: TRBD1
cdr3_nt: TGTGCCAGCAGTTTGAACCCCGGGAGGGGTAAATATGGCTACACCTTC; cdr3_aa: CASSLNPGRGKYGYTF; clone_size: .; v_call: TRBV28; j_call: TRBJ1-2; d_call: .
cdr3_nt: TGTGCCAGCAGTTACTCGAACAGGGAGAGCAGCTACACCTTC; cdr3_aa: CASSYSNRESSYTF; clone_size: .; v_call: TRBV6-5; j_call: TRBJ1-2; d_call: .
cdr3_nt: TGTGCCAGCAGCCCCTTGCGGGACAGGAAGTCTGGGGCCAACGTCCTGACTTTC; cdr3_aa: CASSPLRDRKSGANVLTF; clone_size: .; v_call: TRBV7-9; j_call: TRBJ2-6; d_call: TRBD1
cdr3_nt: TGTGCCAGCTCACCAACGAGACAGGCTAGGTACTCAACCTACGAGCAGTACTTC; cdr3_aa: CASSPTRQARYSTYEQYF; clone_size: .; v_call: TRBV18; j_call: TRBJ2-7; d_call: .
cdr3_nt: TGTGCCTGGAGCCTCCTAGGAATGGGTTCTTCGAGTGGAAACACCATATATTTT; cdr3_aa: CAWSLLGMGSSSGNTIYF; clone_size: .; v_call: TRBV30; j_call: TRBJ1-3; d_call: .
cdr3_nt: TGCGCCAGCAGCCAAATAGGGACAGGTAGAAATGAGCAGTTCTTC; cdr3_aa: CASSQIGTGRNEQFF; clone_size: .; v_call: TRBV4-3; j_call: TRBJ2-1; d_call: TRBD1
cdr3_nt: TGTGCCAGCTCTTCAGCGGGGGGCTACTACAATGAGCAGTTCTTC; cdr3_aa: CASSSAGGYYNEQFF; clone_size: once; v_call: TRBV18; j_call: TRBJ2-1; d_call: TRBD2
cdr3_nt: TGTGCCAGCAGCTCCCGGGACTCCCGCTACACAGATACGCAGTATTTT; cdr3_aa: CASSSRDSRYTDTQYF; clone_size: .; v_call: TRBV5-6; j_call: TRBJ2-3; d_call: .
cdr3_nt: TGCGCCAGCAGCCCTGGGACACCAGCCAAAAACATTCAGTACTTC; cdr3_aa: CASSPGTPAKNIQYF; clone_size: .; v_call: TRBV5-1; j_call: TRBJ2-4; d_call: .
cdr3_nt: TGTGCCAGCAGCCTCCGCGAAGGGGAGGGCACTGAAGCTTTCTTT; cdr3_aa: CASSLREGEGTEAFF; clone_size: .; v_call: TRBV5-4; j_call: TRBJ1-1; d_call: .
cdr3_nt: TGTGCCAGCAGCCCGCGACAGGGTTCAAATGAAAAACTGTTTTTT; cdr3_aa: CASSPRQGSNEKLFF; clone_size: .; v_call: TRBV11-2; j_call: TRBJ1-4; d_call: TRBD1
cdr3_nt: TGTGCCAGCAGCTTAGATAAGGGGGACAGAACAGAGACCCAGTACTTC; cdr3_aa: CASSLDKGDRTETQYF; clone_size: .; v_call: TRBV7-6; j_call: TRBJ2-5; d_call: TRBD1
cdr3_nt: TGTGCCAGCAGGGGGGCGGGGACAGACGCCCACCTCACAGATACGCAGTATTTT; cdr3_aa: CASRGAGTDAHLTDTQYF; clone_size: few; v_call: TRBV5-4; j_call: TRBJ2-3; d_call: .
cdr3_nt: TGTGCCAGCAGTGTTCGGGGAGCCGAGCAGTTCTTC; cdr3_aa: CASSVRGAEQFF; clone_size: few; v_call: TRBV2; j_call: TRBJ2-1; d_call: .
cdr3_nt: TGTGCCTGGACCCTTTCCACAGGGTGGGGAGCTGGCTACACCTTC; cdr3_aa: CAWTLSTGWGAGYTF; clone_size: .; v_call: TRBV30; j_call: TRBJ1-2; d_call: .
cdr3_nt: TGTGCCAGCAGCTTAGTGTCTAGCGCCCTCGAGCAGTACTTC; cdr3_aa: CASSLVSSALEQYF; clone_size: .; v_call: TRBV11-2; j_call: TRBJ2-7; d_call: .
cdr3_nt: TGTGCCAGCAGCTTAGGCCGGGACAGGAACCACGAGCAGTACTTC; cdr3_aa: CASSLGRDRNHEQYF; clone_size: few; v_call: TRBV7-2; j_call: TRBJ2-7; d_call: TRBD1
cdr3_nt: TGTGCCAGCAGCCCCCAGAGGACAGGGGCAGAGGAAAAACTGTTTTTT; cdr3_aa: CASSPQRTGAEEKLFF; clone_size: few; v_call: TRBV5-6; j_call: TRBJ1-4; d_call: TRBD1
cdr3_nt: TGCGCCAGCACGGGGGTTTTACAGAGCAATCAGCCCCAGCATTTT; cdr3_aa: CASTGVLQSNQPQHF; clone_size: .; v_call: TRBV10-1; j_call: TRBJ1-5; d_call: .
cdr3_nt: TGTGCCAGCAGCCGACTTATCGGGACAGGGGGCGCGTCCTATGGCTACACCTTC; cdr3_aa: CASSRLIGTGGASYGYTF; clone_size: .; v_call: TRBV7-9; j_call: TRBJ1-2; d_call: TRBD1
cdr3_nt: TGTGCCAGCAGTGTCCAGCGGGAGGGTTGGAATACGCAGTATTTT; cdr3_aa: CASSVQREGWNTQYF; clone_size: .; v_call: TRBV2; j_call: TRBJ2-3; d_call: TRBD2
cdr3_nt: TGTGCCAGCAGCCAAGCGGGAGGGCAGGGCAATGAGCAGTTCTTC; cdr3_aa: CASSQAGGQGNEQFF; clone_size: .; v_call: TRBV4-2; j_call: TRBJ2-1; d_call: TRBD2
cdr3_nt: TGCGCCAGCAGCCAAGTACTAGCCGTGGGTCTTTCAAGCGCTGAATACAATGAGCAGTTCTTC; cdr3_aa: CASSQVLAVGLSSAEYNEQFF; clone_size: .; v_call: TRBV4-3; j_call: TRBJ2-1; d_call: .
cdr3_nt: TGTGCCAGCAGCTTAAGCCGGGACAGGGGGCTGACAGATACGCAGTATTTT; cdr3_aa: CASSLSRDRGLTDTQYF; clone_size: .; v_call: TRBV11-3; j_call: TRBJ2-3; d_call: TRBD1
cdr3_nt: TGTGCCAGCAGCGTAGCTTCTACGCCGGGAGGCTCCTACGAGCAGTACTTC; cdr3_aa: CASSVASTPGGSYEQYF; clone_size: .; v_call: TRBV9; j_call: TRBJ2-7; d_call: TRBD2
cdr3_nt: TGTGCCAGCAGCTTCGGTAGCGGGGGGATTAATGAGCAGTTCTTC; cdr3_aa: CASSFGSGGINEQFF; clone_size: few; v_call: TRBV11-3; j_call: TRBJ2-1; d_call: TRBD2
cdr3_nt: TGTGCCAGCAGCCTTACCACAGGAGTTGGGAAACTGTTTTTT; cdr3_aa: CASSLTTGVGKLFF; clone_size: .; v_call: TRBV5-6; j_call: TRBJ1-4; d_call: .
cdr3_nt: TGTGCCAGCAGTCAACTAGCGGGCAATGAGCAGTTCTTC; cdr3_aa: CASSQLAGNEQFF; clone_size: .; v_call: TRBV6-1; j_call: TRBJ2-1; d_call: TRBD2
cdr3_nt: TGTGCCACCAGCGTCCGGGACTCGAGCTCCTACGAGCAGTACTTC; cdr3_aa: CATSVRDSSSYEQYF; clone_size: few; v_call: TRBV15; j_call: TRBJ2-7; d_call: .
cdr3_nt: TGTGCCAGCAGCTTGGGGGCAAGCGGGGCACAAGAGACCCAGTACTTC; cdr3_aa: CASSLGASGAQETQYF; clone_size: .; v_call: TRBV5-4; j_call: TRBJ2-5; d_call: TRBD2
cdr3_nt: TGTGCCAGCAGAGAGCCTAACAGGGCCACTAATGAAAAACTGTTTTTT; cdr3_aa: CASREPNRATNEKLFF; clone_size: once; v_call: TRBV2; j_call: TRBJ1-4; d_call: .
cdr3_nt: TGTGCCAGCAGCTTATCGGGTTCACCCCTCCACTTT; cdr3_aa: CASSLSGSPLHF; clone_size: .; v_call: TRBV11-2; j_call: TRBJ1-6; d_call: .
cdr3_nt: TGTGCCTGGAGTGCTCCAGGTTATCAGCCCCAGCATTTT; cdr3_aa: CAWSAPGYQPQHF; clone_size: .; v_call: TRBV30; j_call: TRBJ1-5; d_call: .
cdr3_nt: TGCGCCAGCAGCTTGCGGACTAGCACAGATACGCAGTATTTT; cdr3_aa: CASSLRTSTDTQYF; clone_size: few; v_call: TRBV5-1; j_call: TRBJ2-3; d_call: .
cdr3_nt: TGTGCCAGCACGGGACTAGCGGATTACAATGAGCAGTTCTTC; cdr3_aa: CASTGLADYNEQFF; clone_size: .; v_call: TRBV18; j_call: TRBJ2-1; d_call: TRBD2
cdr3_nt: TGTGCCAGCATGGGGGACAGATTCACCGGGGAGCTGTTTTTT; cdr3_aa: CASMGDRFTGELFF; clone_size: .; v_call: TRBV2; j_call: TRBJ2-2; d_call: TRBD1
cdr3_nt: TGTGCCAGCAGCTTAGCGGGGCTCCTCGAGCAGTTCTTC; cdr3_aa: CASSLAGLLEQFF; clone_size: once; v_call: TRBV7-2; j_call: TRBJ2-1; d_call: .
cdr3_nt: TGTGCCAGCAGCTTAGCGGTCGGACAGGGTTCCTACAATGAGCAGTTCTTC; cdr3_aa: CASSLAVGQGSYNEQFF; clone_size: .; v_call: TRBV11-3; j_call: TRBJ2-1; d_call: TRBD1
cdr3_nt: TGCAGCGTTCTGAGGGGGCAGGAGACCCAGTACTTC; cdr3_aa: CSVLRGQETQYF; clone_size: once; v_call: TRBV29-1; j_call: TRBJ2-5; d_call: TRBD1
cdr3_nt: TGTGCCAGCAGTGAAGGGGCCCCTCGAGAGGAGCAGTTCTTC; cdr3_aa: CASSEGAPREEQFF; clone_size: .; v_call: TRBV6-1; j_call: TRBJ2-1; d_call: .
cdr3_nt: TGTGCCAGCAGCATTAGACAGGGGCAAGATACGCAGTATTTT; cdr3_aa: CASSIRQGQDTQYF; clone_size: .; v_call: TRBV7-8; j_call: TRBJ2-3; d_call: TRBD1
cdr3_nt: TGCGCCAGCAGCTCACTAGCGGGAGGGCCAGATACGCAGTATTTT; cdr3_aa: CASSSLAGGPDTQYF; clone_size: few; v_call: TRBV5-1; j_call: TRBJ2-3; d_call: TRBD2
cdr3_nt: TGTGCCAGCAGCTGGGACAGCTCTGGAAACACCATATATTTT; cdr3_aa: CASSWDSSGNTIYF; clone_size: .; v_call: TRBV7-2; j_call: TRBJ1-3; d_call: TRBD1
cdr3_nt: TGTGCCTGGACTAAGGCGGGAGCCTACAATGAGCAGTTCTTC; cdr3_aa: CAWTKAGAYNEQFF; clone_size: .; v_call: TRBV30; j_call: TRBJ2-1; d_call: TRBD2
cdr3_nt: TGTGCCAGCAGCCGAGGACTAGTTGAGGCGTACGAGCAGTACTTC; cdr3_aa: CASSRGLVEAYEQYF; clone_size: .; v_call: TRBV6-6; j_call: TRBJ2-7; d_call: TRBD2
cdr3_nt: TGTGCCAGCAGCTTAGAAGAAACCCGAGGCACCATATATTTT; cdr3_aa: CASSLEETRGTIYF; clone_size: .; v_call: TRBV7-2; j_call: TRBJ1-3; d_call: .